This TCR beta chain comes out of a study of beta chain features in type 1 diabetes. Study as a whole: Cells sorted and examined across all samples totaled almost 110 million. Study-level points and caveats: When Type 1 diabetes patients were examined, their TCRB CDR3s proved moderately but significantly shorter in all four CD4+ subsets.

Expressed TCRB transcripts were sequenced because the isolated RNA had all been reverse transcribed beforehand. The assay was immunoSEQ multiplex PCR, and TCRdb's table has in-frame clones only and misses some. Of a few hundred thousand clones in the sample, 13% to 15% were seen once. The authors sorted CD4+ naive, central memory, regulatory and stem cell-like memory cells via CD45RO/CCR7/CD25/CD127/CD95/CD27. Sorted populations all exceeded 95% purity. Of note for this clone: Its specificity is unknown.

The CDR3 length is 16 residues. Losses at the gene ends were 2 bases for V and 6 bases for J; bases not matched to a gene: 5. Germline V gene data show CDR1 as SGHNT and CDR2 as YYREEE (reference sequence). This TCR was sampled from a man aged 30 to 45 with type 1 diabetes. The sample taken for sequencing was naive CD4+ T cells from blood. The chain is built from TRBV5-4 and TRBJ2-1; 13 nucleotides match TRBD2. In DNA, the CDR3 is TGTGCCAGCAGCTTCAGGGGGACTAGCGGGATCAATGAGCAGTTCTTC. Translating gives CASSFRGTSGINEQFF.